The rows below give T cell receptor beta chains drawn from one sample of a study of graft-versus-host responses after intestinal transplantation. Only in-frame clones appear in the TCRdb table, and some are missing; sequencing was by immunoSEQ multiplex PCR. The sample records about 63,000 clones, roughly nine tenths being singletons. This specimen was ileum tissue, taken about 350 days after transplant. The receptors shown here come from a human patient who received an intestinal transplant, so some T cells may come from the graft donor. CDR3s leave out the opening cysteine and the closing phenylalanine or tryptophan. The D gene is left open where the match is weak.

>TRBV7-3|TRBJ2-1|NA
ASSFWHNEQF
>TRBV28|TRBJ2-7|NA
ASLGRSSYEQY
>TRBV2|TRBJ2-7|NA
ASRDLLAYSYEQY
>TRBV4-2|TRBJ2-3|NA
ASSQDQRGATDTQY
>TRBV13|TRBJ2-7|NA
ASSFSYEQY
>TRBV6-5|TRBJ2-7|NA
ASSLQDYEQY
>TRBV6-1|TRBJ1-5|NA
ASSEGGWQPQH
>TRBV7-9|TRBJ1-2|TRBD1
ASSYDRVDYGYT
>TRBV6-5|TRBJ1-2|NA
ASSSIGPRGYGYT
>TRBV6-5|TRBJ2-3|NA
ASSLKSPFTDTQY
>TRBV5-1|TRBJ2-2|TRBD2
ASRSRTSGSSFGELF
>TRBV9|TRBJ1-2|NA
ASTAGEGFYGYT
>TRBV28|TRBJ1-1|NA
ASSLTGLNTEAF
>TRBV28|TRBJ1-1|NA
ASSHLYGGDTEAF
>TRBV15|TRBJ2-5|NA
ATSSGETQY
>TRBV15|TRBJ1-5|NA
ATGRGGTQPQH
>TRBV10-2|TRBJ2-6|NA
ASKGPVNSGANVLT
>TRBV5-1|TRBJ1-1|NA
ASSLVAARGAEAF
>TRBV28|TRBJ1-2|NA
ASSRGTHHSGYGYT
>TRBV10-2|TRBJ2-1|TRBD2
ASSDSGGLGNEQF